This TCR beta chain was retrieved from a study of blood T cell repertoires in COVID-19. The CDR3 is 16 amino acids. Looked up from germline, CDR1 is MDHEN and CDR2 is SYDVKM. V lost 5 bases, J lost 1 base, and 10 bases stayed unmatched. Per the original methods: Reference gene primers were amplified, and this amplification served to estimate nucleated cell counts. This table comes from immunoSEQ multiplex PCR, and its TCRdb copy is limited to in-frame clones, with some not included. The V and J calls and clone size were taken over from that table, and D and trimming were inferred from the DNA. Here the sample spans 210,000 or so clones, roughly 87% being singletons.

The source is a man aged 35-49 years with active or convalescent COVID-19. The chain is built from TRBV28 and TRBJ2-7; 8 bases fit TRBD2. The sample taken for sequencing was peripheral blood. CDR3: CASSGWSSGQSYEQYF. The CDR3 coding sequence is TGTGCCAGCAGTGGATGGTCTAGCGGGCAGTCCTACGAGCAGTACTTC.